These 25 T cell receptor beta chains came from one sample sequenced in a study of blood T cell repertoires in COVID-19. Profiling relied on immunoSEQ multiplex PCR, and the TCRdb table lists in-frame clones only, not all of them. The data show under 300,000 clones, around 84% seen once. The sequenced sample consisted of peripheral blood. All receptors come from a human donor with COVID-19, enrolled during active disease. The donor label of this sample is uncertain.

The chain joins TRBV3-1 (or the pseudogene TRBV3-2) to TRBJ2-7; 7 bases map to TRBD2. Trimming removed 4 bases from V and 6 bases from J; junction bases left unmatched: 9. This CDR3 is 14 amino acids long. The V gene's germline CDR1 is LGHDT and CDR2 YNNKEL (reference sequence). CDR3 sequence (DNA): TGTGCCAGCAGCCCCAGCGGGAAACATGGCGAGCAGTACTTC. This codes for CASSPSGKHGEQYF.

The genes are TRBV18 and TRBJ2-7; 13 bases agree with TRBD2. With V trimmed by 2 bases and J by 5 bases, 0 bases remained unmatched. The CDR3 runs 14 residues. Germline V gene data show CDR1 as KGHSH and CDR2 as LQKENI. The CDR3 here is CASSPGLAGDEQYF. Here the CDR3 DNA reads TGTGCCAGCTCACCAGGACTAGCGGGAGACGAGCAGTACTTC.

This chain connects TRBV5-1 to TRBJ1-1, with a tentative D call TRBD1 (6 bases). The CDR3 spans 16 residues. The V and J ends lost 1 base and 5 bases respectively, with 18 bases between them. Germline V gives CDR1 SGHRS, CDR2 YFSETQ. CDR3 in amino acids: CASSLLGLQGGTEAFF. The CDR3 DNA reads as TGCGCCAGCAGCTTGTTGGGTCTACAGGGCGGGACTGAAGCTTTCTTT. Filled out from reference TRBV5-1 and TRBJ1-1, the complete variable domain reads KAGVTQTPRYLIKTRGQQVTLSCSPISGHRSVSWYQQTPGQGLQFLFEYFSETQRNKGNFPGRFSGRQFSNSRSEMNVSTLELGDSALYLCASSLLGLQGGTEAFFGQGTRLTVV.

The chain employs TRBV27 and TRBJ2-3, with 14 bases matching TRBD2. Germline-derived CDR1 and CDR2 are MNHEY and SMNVEV (reference sequence). CDR3 length: 16 amino acids. J was trimmed by 6 bases and V by 4 bases; bases with no gene match: 6. CDR3 DNA: TGTGCCAGCAGTTACCGACTAGCGGGGGGGGGCGATACGCAGTATTTT. Translating it yields CASSYRLAGGGDTQYF.

The V call is TRBV3-1 (or the pseudogene TRBV3-2), the J call TRBJ1-4; TRBD1 matches 10 bases. CDR1 is LGHDT, CDR2 YNNKEL, per germline (reference sequence). V shed 4 bases and J 7 bases; nucleotides not matched to a gene: 9. The CDR3 spans 16 residues. CDR3 bases: TGTGCCAGCAGCCCTGACTCCGGGACAGGGGCTGAAAAACTGTTTTTT. Its protein is CASSPDSGTGAEKLFF.

This chain uses TRBV19 with TRBJ1-3; 8 positions agree with TRBD1. Losses at the gene ends were 8 bases for V and 1 base for J; bases not matched to a gene: 7. CDR3 length equals 15 residues. Germline CDR1 and CDR2: LNHDA and SQIVND (reference sequence). In nucleotides, the CDR3 is TGTGCCAGTCGCCCGGACAGGGAGTCTGGAAACACCATATATTTT. This sequence encodes CASRPDRESGNTIYF.

In this sample, this clone turned up once. The chain employs TRBV30 and TRBJ1-2; no clear D gene. This CDR3 is built from 12 residues. V was shortened by 4 bases and J by 4 bases, with 10 bases between the two germline ends. Germline V gene lookup returns CDR1 GTSNPN and CDR2 SVGIG (reference sequence). The CDR3, as DNA: TGTGCCTGGACGGGAAACCTCTATGGCTACACCTTC. This codes for CAWTGNLYGYTF.

J is TRBJ2-5 and V is TRBV5-4, with D perhaps matching TRBD2 (5 bases). The V end was cut by 3 bases, the J end by 1 base, with 13 bases between. This CDR3 is 15 amino acids long. From germline, CDR1 is SGHNT and CDR2 YYREEE (reference sequence). The DNA of the CDR3 is TGTGCCAGCAGCTATACGGGATTAATCCAAGAGACCCAGTACTTC. It specifies CASSYTGLIQETQYF.

A word on this clone: At one of its ends the junction is not consistent with the germline gene, which may arise from a read error. V gene TRBV7-2 combines with J gene TRBJ2-7, with 9 bases lining up with TRBD2. The CDR3 length is 14 residues. In germline, CDR1 is SGHTA, CDR2 FQGNSA. The CDR3 DNA reads TGTGCCAGCAGCGTAGCGGGAGAATCCTACGAGCAGTACTTC. It encodes CASSVAGESYEQYF. Looking up the rest from reference TRBV7-2 and TRBJ2-7 gives the full variable domain: GAGVSQSPSNKVTEKGKDVELRCDPISGHTALYWYRQSLGQGLEFLIYFQGNSAPDKSGLPSDRFSAERTGGSVSTLTIQRTQQEDSAVYLCASSVAGESYEQYFGPGTRLTVT.

This clone came up once. The sample has other DNA sequences that encode this CDR3 too. The CDR3 loop is CASSRTGYEQYF. The DNA of the CDR3 is TGTGCCAGCAGCCGTACAGGCTACGAGCAGTACTTC. The rearrangement joins TRBV14 to TRBJ2-7; D may be TRBD1 (5 bases). The CDR3 covers 12 residues. Germline CDR1 is SGHDN and CDR2 is FVKESK. V dropped 4 bases and J dropped 3 bases, with 7 bases sitting between them.

This clone was counted between two and nine times. The V gene is TRBV5-1, the J gene TRBJ2-1; D is undetermined. Germline V lookup: CDR1 SGHRS, CDR2 YFSETQ. The V gene lost 0 bases and the J gene lost 2 bases, with 9 bases spanning the gap. CDR3 size: 15 residues. Here the CDR3 reads CASSLVANPYNEQFF. The CDR3 coding sequence is TGCGCCAGCAGCTTGGTCGCGAATCCCTACAATGAGCAGTTCTTC. The whole variable domain, remainder taken from reference TRBV5-1 and TRBJ2-1, is KAGVTQTPRYLIKTRGQQVTLSCSPISGHRSVSWYQQTPGQGLQFLFEYFSETQRNKGNFPGRFSGRQFSNSRSEMNVSTLELGDSALYLCASSLVANPYNEQFFGPGTRLTVL.

This clone has at least ten counts. The chain combines TRBV5-1 with TRBJ1-1, with TRBD1 matching 8 bases. Germline V CDR1 and CDR2: SGHRS, YFSETQ. The CDR3 is made up of 15 amino acids. With V trimmed by 3 bases and J by 10 bases, 14 bases remained unmatched. The CDR3 sequence: CASSSDIGQGGRAFF. The CDR3 nucleotides read TGCGCCAGCAGCTCTGACATCGGACAGGGCGGGCGAGCTTTCTTT. Using reference TRBV5-1 and TRBJ1-1 for the parts outside the CDR3, the full variable domain is KAGVTQTPRYLIKTRGQQVTLSCSPISGHRSVSWYQQTPGQGLQFLFEYFSETQRNKGNFPGRFSGRQFSNSRSEMNVSTLELGDSALYLCASSSDIGQGGRAFFGQGTRLTVV.

This rearrangement joins TRBV7-3 to TRBJ2-1, with a possible D match to TRBD1 (5 bases). The germline gives CDR1 SGHTA, CDR2 FQGTGA. Trimming stripped 5 bases from V and 11 bases from J, with 19 bases between. This CDR3 contains 14 residues. DNA for the CDR3: TGTGCCAGCAGCCAGACAGTAGACACAATGAAGCAGTTCTTC. It yields the protein CASSQTVDTMKQFF.

This chain joins TRBV20-1 and TRBJ2-7, with 12 bases aligning to TRBD1. J lost 3 bases, V lost 3 bases, and 3 bases had no gene match. Germline V CDR1 and CDR2: DFQATT, SNEGSKA (reference sequence). The CDR3 extends over 14 amino acids. The CDR3 region is CSASGTGGLYEQYF. Written as DNA, the CDR3 is TGCAGTGCTAGTGGGACAGGGGGCCTCTACGAGCAGTACTTC.

With respect to this clone: Other DNA sequences within the sample encode an identical CDR3. The rearrangement links TRBV18 to TRBJ2-2, with D possibly TRBD2 on 5 matching bases. The CDR3 spans 14 residues. The germline V gene encodes CDR1 KGHSH and CDR2 LQKENI. V lost 2 bases, J lost 1 base, and 5 bases lay in between. As DNA, the CDR3 is TGTGCCAGCTCACCAGGGAGGAACACCGGGGAGCTGTTTTTT. This gives the protein CASSPGRNTGELFF. The whole variable domain, filled in from reference TRBV18 and TRBJ2-2, reads NAGVMQNPRHLVRRRGQEARLRCSPMKGHSHVYWYRQLPEEGLKFMVYLQKENIIDESGMPKERFSAEFPKEGPSILRIQQVVRGDSAAYFCASSPGRNTGELFFGEGSRLTVL.

J is TRBJ1-6 and V is TRBV28; 8 bases are shared with TRBD1. The CDR3 contains 15 residues. V was clipped by 6 bases and J by 7 bases; unmatched bases: 8. The germline V gene encodes CDR1 MDHEN and CDR2 SYDVKM. The CDR3 reads CASRHGQGLNSPLHF. CDR3 bases: TGTGCCAGCAGGCATGGACAGGGTTTGAATTCACCCCTCCACTTT.

The chain joins TRBV5-1 to TRBJ2-7; 9 bases line up with TRBD2. CDR3 size: 16 residues. Germline CDR1 reads SGHRS; CDR2 reads YFSETQ. V shed 0 bases, J shed 0 bases, and the junction held 4 bases outside the gene matches. The CDR3 sequence: CASSLAVSGSSYEQYF. The DNA for the CDR3 is TGCGCCAGCAGCTTGGCCGTTAGCGGGAGCTCCTACGAGCAGTACTTC.

The rearrangement links TRBV19 to TRBJ1-2; D is uncertain. The CDR3 has 13 amino acids. V was pared by 0 bases and J by 4 bases, with 6 bases between. The germline CDR1 and CDR2 sequences are LNHDA and SQIVND (reference sequence). CDR3: CASSIDRGYGYTF. CDR3 DNA sequence: TGTGCCAGTAGTATAGATCGGGGCTATGGCTACACCTTC.

This clone was seen a handful of times. The chain links TRBV7-9 to TRBJ2-1, with 14 positions matching TRBD2. The CDR3 is made up of 15 amino acids. V shed 6 bases, J shed 8 bases, and the junction held 6 bases outside the gene matches. Germline CDR1 reads SEHNR; CDR2 reads FQNEAQ (reference sequence). The CDR3 spells CASRIGTSGSYEQFF. CDR3 DNA: TGTGCCAGCAGGATAGGGACTAGCGGGAGTTATGAGCAGTTCTTC.

J is TRBJ2-7 and V is TRBV10-3, with 8 bases fitting TRBD2. Per the germline V gene, CDR1 is ENHRY and CDR2 is SYGVKD. Trimming at V came to 3 bases and at J to 2 bases, leaving 3 bases not matched to a gene. The CDR3 length is 14 residues. CDR3 loop: CAISEPGRAYEQYF. The CDR3 nucleotides are TGTGCCATCAGTGAACCCGGGAGGGCCTACGAGCAGTACTTC.

This clone occurred once. This chain joins TRBV18 and TRBJ1-3, with TRBD1 identical over 8 bases. CDR1 is KGHSH and CDR2 is LQKENI in the germline V gene. The CDR3 extends over 14 amino acids. The J segment lost 4 bases and the V segment lost 2 bases, leaving 1 base of the junction unmatched. The CDR3 DNA reads TGTGCCAGCTCACCAGGGACAGGCGGAAACACCATATATTTT. It encodes CASSPGTGGNTIYF.

A few counts support this clone. The gene calls are TRBV7-9 and TRBJ1-3; possible D gene TRBD1, 5 bases. The CDR3 is 16 residues long. The germline V gene has CDR1 SEHNR and CDR2 FQNEAQ (reference sequence). Trimming stripped 1 base from V and 2 bases from J, with 12 bases between. The CDR3 spells CASSLEKWTTGNTIYF. The CDR3, as DNA: TGTGCCAGCAGCTTAGAGAAGTGGACAACTGGAAACACCATATATTTT.

A single count supports this clone. Other DNA sequences in the sample encode the same CDR3. The DNA of the CDR3 is TGTGCCAGCAGCTTGAGCTCTGGGGCCAACGTCCTGACTTTC. It codes for CASSLSSGANVLTF. The chain has TRBV7-3 and TRBJ2-6; D not certain. The CDR3 is made up of 14 amino acids. V was trimmed by 3 bases and J by 0 bases, leaving 3 bases between them. Germline V gene sequence: CDR1 SGHTA, CDR2 FQGTGA.

The genes are TRBV24-1 and TRBJ2-1; a weak D match, TRBD2 (5 bases). The V end was cut by 1 base, the J end by 5 bases, with 11 bases between. Germline V lookup: CDR1 KGHDR, CDR2 SFDVKD. CDR3 size: 15 residues. CDR3 DNA: TGTGCCACCAGTGATTTTACGGGAACTCACAATGAGCAGTTCTTC. This translates into CATSDFTGTHNEQFF.

This chain connects TRBV18 to TRBJ2-3, with D possibly being TRBD1 (6 bases). CDR1 KGHSH and CDR2 LQKENI come from the germline V gene. Trimming took 2 bases from V and 0 from J, leaving 6 bases between them. The CDR3 runs 14 residues. The CDR3 is CASSPGQSTDTQYF. The CDR3 DNA sequence: TGTGCCAGCTCACCAGGACAGAGCACAGATACGCAGTATTTT.